A single sample is the source of the 27 T cell receptor beta chains below, sequenced in a study of Ad26.COV2.S vaccination and SARS-CoV-2 variants. Profiled with immunoSEQ multiplex PCR; TCRdb holds only in-frame clones, not every one. The sample lists under 500,000 clones; approximately 92% were seen once. Treatment in this sample: some 20 received Ad26.COV2.S at low or high dose, single or two shots; about 5 received placebo; per-sample allocation not given. All samples were drawn on day 63, counting from the first vaccine or placebo injection. Specimen: peripheral blood, collected in a trial of Ad26.COV2.S vaccine versus placebo. These receptors were obtained from a person between 18 and 65 years old who received the Ad26.COV2.S COVID-19 vaccine or a placebo.

This rearrangement joins TRBV19 to TRBJ2-5; the match to TRBD2 covers 9 bases. CDR1 and CDR2 (germline): LNHDA, SQIVND (reference sequence). The CDR3 is 15 residues long. The V and J ends lost 5 bases and 2 bases, in that order; junction bases with no gene match: 6. The CDR3 loop reads CASSLKTSGQETQYF. The CDR3 coding sequence is TGTGCCAGTAGTCTAAAGACTAGCGGACAAGAGACCCAGTACTTC.

The V call is TRBV7-2, the J call TRBJ2-5; D possibly corresponds to TRBD1 (6 bases). Per germline, CDR1 SGHTA and CDR2 FQGNSA. CDR3 size: 16 residues. V was pared by 4 bases and J by 3 bases, with 18 bases between. As DNA, the CDR3 is TGTGCCAGCAGCTCAGTACCGGGACACGGTAAAGAGACCCAGTACTTC. Protein product: CASSSVPGHGKETQYF.

This clone has a single count. This chain links TRBV7-2 with TRBJ1-2, with 12 bases matching TRBD1. V lost 5 bases to trimming and J lost 3 bases; unmatched junction nucleotides: 4. The CDR3 consists of 15 residues. Germline V lookup: CDR1 SGHTA, CDR2 FQGNSA. The chain's CDR3 is CASSPGQGADYGYTF. CDR3 DNA: TGTGCCAGCAGCCCGGGACAGGGGGCGGACTATGGCTACACCTTC.

Details on this clone: At one end, the junction sequence differs from germline, possibly due to a read error. The J gene is TRBJ1-2, the V gene TRBV10-2; D is ambiguous. Germline V gene lookup returns CDR1 WSHSY and CDR2 SAAADI. This CDR3 contains 11 residues. CDR3 bases: TGCGCCAGCAGAGAGTCCTATGGCTACACCTTC. Translated: CASRESYGYTF.

This sequence joins TRBV15 and TRBJ2-5, with TRBD2 identical over 9 bases. The CDR3 sequence is 17 residues long. CDR1 LNHNV and CDR2 YYDKDF come from the germline V gene (reference sequence). Trimming took 2 bases from V and 1 from J; bases not matched to a gene: 8. The CDR3, as DNA: TGTGCCACCAGCAGACCAAACGTACTAGCGGGCCAAGAGACCCAGTACTTC. Its protein is CATSRPNVLAGQETQYF.

This chain joins TRBV3-1 (or the pseudogene TRBV3-2) and TRBJ1-2, with 9 bases identical to TRBD1. Germline assignment: CDR1 LGHDT and CDR2 YNNKEL (reference sequence). The CDR3 totals 14 residues. V lost 6 bases and J lost 3; bases outside the gene matches: 5. The CDR3 sequence is CASRRQGGDYGYTF. CDR3 in DNA: TGTGCCAGCAGACGACAGGGGGGGGACTATGGCTACACCTTC.

The rearrangement joins TRBV14 to TRBJ2-3; 8 nucleotides agree with TRBD1. The V segment lost 5 bases and the J segment 0 bases; nucleotides outside the gene matches: 13. The CDR3 spans 18 residues. Germline CDR1 SGHDN, CDR2 FVKESK. The CDR3 reads CASSSPALRQGSTDTQYF. Written as DNA, the CDR3 is TGTGCCAGCAGCTCCCCCGCCCTTCGACAGGGGAGCACAGATACGCAGTATTTT.

This chain connects TRBV19 to TRBJ2-7; D gene ambiguous. The CDR3 covers 14 residues. V was shortened by 3 bases and J by 3 bases, with 12 bases between the two germline ends. Per germline, CDR1 LNHDA and CDR2 SQIVND (reference sequence). The DNA for the CDR3 is TGTGCCAGTAGTATTTCTCTTTCACTCTACGAGCAGTACTTC. It is translated as CASSISLSLYEQYF.

The chain is built from TRBV19 and TRBJ2-6; D is possibly TRBD2 (6 bases). CDR1 and CDR2 from the germline V gene are LNHDA and SQIVND (reference sequence). V lost 1 base and J lost 0, with 10 bases in between. The CDR3 has 17 residues. The CDR3 region has the DNA TGTGCCAGTAGTATAGGGGCGGGGAGCTCTGGGGCCAACGTCCTGACTTTC. Translating gives CASSIGAGSSGANVLTF.

The genes are TRBV14 and TRBJ2-1; 8 nucleotides align to TRBD1. Germline V gene lookup returns CDR1 SGHDN and CDR2 FVKESK. The CDR3 has 15 residues. V trimming: 1 base; J trimming: 4 bases; junction bases outside the gene matches: 3. This CDR3 reads CASSQVWTGYNEQFF. In DNA form, the CDR3 reads TGTGCCAGCAGCCAAGTATGGACAGGGTACAATGAGCAGTTCTTC. Together with reference TRBV14 and TRBJ2-1, the CDR3 gives the full variable domain: EAGVTQFPSHSVIEKGQTVTLRCDPISGHDNLYWYRRVMGKEIKFLLHFVKESKQDESGMPNNRFLAERTGGTYSTLKVQPAELEDSGVYFCASSQVWTGYNEQFFGPGTRLTVL.

V gene TRBV24-1 combines with J gene TRBJ1-2; 10 nucleotides match TRBD1. CDR3 length equals 12 residues. V was clipped by 12 bases and J by 8 bases; unmatched bases: 8. Germline values: CDR1 KGHDR, CDR2 SFDVKD. The CDR3 loop is CAVGTGVGGYTF. The CDR3 region has the DNA TGTGCCGTCGGGACAGGGGTCGGCGGCTACACCTTC.

The V and J genes are TRBV30 and TRBJ1-5; 11 bases are a match to TRBD1. There are 18 residues in the CDR3. Germline V lookup: CDR1 GTSNPN, CDR2 SVGIG (reference sequence). V shed 0 bases, J shed 0 bases, and the junction held 7 bases outside the gene matches. Here the CDR3 DNA reads TGTGCCTGGAGTGTCCCGGGACAGGGGGTCCTTAGCAATCAGCCCCAGCATTTT. As protein: CAWSVPGQGVLSNQPQHF.

The V call is TRBV28, the J call TRBJ2-7; tentative D call: TRBD2 (6 bases). This CDR3 comprises 18 residues. In germline, CDR1 is MDHEN, CDR2 SYDVKM. Trimming shortened V by 2 bases and J by 1 base, and 21 bases separated the two germline ends. In DNA form, the CDR3 reads TGTGCCAGCAGTTTACCGGTATATACAATCCGGGGGTCCTACGAGCAGTACTTC. As protein: CASSLPVYTIRGSYEQYF.

The chain recombines TRBV11-2 with TRBJ2-7; TRBD1 aligns across 8 bases. CDR3 length equals 16 residues. Germline trimming cut 1 base from V and 3 bases from J; bases unmatched to any gene: 8. Germline CDR1 and CDR2: SGHAT and FQNNGV. The CDR3 DNA reads TGTGCCAGCAGCTTAGGGCCAGACAGGGGTAGCTACGAGCAGTACTTC. It specifies CASSLGPDRGSYEQYF.

The V call is TRBV29-1, the J call TRBJ2-5, with D possibly TRBD1 on 5 matching bases. There are 12 residues in the CDR3. Germline assignment: CDR1 SQVTM and CDR2 ANQGSEA. Trimming took off 7 bases at V and 5 bases at J, with 14 bases between the two ends. CDR3 in amino acids: CSAGQGWETQYF. CDR3 nucleotide sequence: TGCAGCGCCGGTCAGGGCTGGGAGACCCAGTACTTC.

The rearrangement links TRBV10-1 to TRBJ2-7, with unresolved D. The length of the CDR3 is 13 residues. Germline V CDR1 and CDR2: WNHNN, SYGVQD (reference sequence). The V end lost 6 bases, the J end lost 7 bases, and 16 bases lay between the germline ends. Written as DNA, the CDR3 is TGCGCCAGCAGCCGGGTCCAGGATGATGAGCAGTACTTC. It translates to CASSRVQDDEQYF.

This chain connects TRBV25-1 to TRBJ2-7; unclear D gene. Germline V gives CDR1 MGHDK, CDR2 SYGVNS. Trimming took 1 base from V and 2 from J, leaving 9 bases between them. The CDR3 is made up of 14 amino acids. This CDR3 reads CASSEFTAPYEQYF. The CDR3 DNA reads as TGTGCCAGCAGTGAATTCACAGCTCCCTACGAGCAGTACTTC.

CDR3 in amino acids: CASSRQGFVYEQYF. For the CDR3, the DNA is TGTGCCAGCAGCCGTCAGGGGTTTGTCTACGAGCAGTACTTC. The chain links TRBV3-1 (or the pseudogene TRBV3-2) to TRBJ2-7; a possible D gene is TRBD1 (6 bases). The CDR3 contains 14 residues. Germline lookup yields CDR1 LGHDT and CDR2 YNNKEL (reference sequence). Trimming cost V 4 bases and J 3 bases, with 13 bases left between them.

This chain links TRBV5-4 with TRBJ2-1; D uncertain. CDR3 length equals 13 residues. V was pared by 3 bases and J by 3 bases, with 7 bases between. Germline V lookup: CDR1 SGHNT, CDR2 YYREEE (reference sequence). The DNA for the CDR3 is TGTGCCAGCAGCTCCCACGACTACAATGAGCAGTTCTTC. It codes for CASSSHDYNEQFF. The full variable domain, with the rest looked up from reference TRBV5-4 and TRBJ2-1, is ETGVTQSPTHLIKTRGQQVTLRCSSQSGHNTVSWYQQALGQGPQFIFQYYREEENGRGNFPPRFSGLQFPNYSSELNVNALELDDSALYLCASSSHDYNEQFFGPGTRLTVL.

The gene calls are TRBV18 and TRBJ2-7; perhaps TRBD2 as D (7 bases). The germline CDR1 and CDR2 sequences are KGHSH and LQKENI. Trimming stripped 6 bases from V and 2 bases from J, with 14 bases between. The CDR3 sequence is 14 residues long. The CDR3 bases are TGTGCCAGCTCCCCGGGGGGCAGGACCTACGAGCAGTACTTC. Translation: CASSPGGRTYEQYF.

This rearrangement joins TRBV7-9 to TRBJ1-2; TRBD1 is a possible D gene (5 bases). V shed 5 bases and J shed 0 bases, with 13 bases lying between them. The CDR3 is 15 amino acids. Germline V lookup: CDR1 SEHNR, CDR2 FQNEAQ (reference sequence). CDR3 in amino acids: CASSLGRATNYGYTF. The CDR3 nucleotides read TGTGCCAGCAGCCTCGGCAGGGCCACTAACTATGGCTACACCTTC.

The chain joins TRBV2 to TRBJ1-6; 7 bases are a match to TRBD1. The CDR3 covers 16 residues. CDR1 is SNHLY and CDR2 is FYNNEI in the germline V gene. Losses at the gene ends were 6 bases for V and 4 bases for J; bases not matched to a gene: 9. CDR3 nucleotide sequence: TGTGCCAGCAGGACGGGACAGATGATTTATAATTCACCCCTCCACTTT. As protein: CASRTGQMIYNSPLHF.

This clone was seen only a few times. The V and J genes are TRBV6-5 and TRBJ1-2; D unclear. V shed 6 bases and J shed 2 bases, with 10 bases lying between them. This CDR3 spans 13 amino acids. Germline CDR1 MNHEY, CDR2 SVGAGI. The DNA for the CDR3 is TGTGCCAGCAGGCCCACAGTAAACTATGGCTACACCTTC. Its translation is CASRPTVNYGYTF.

The chain uses TRBV28 and TRBJ1-2; the match to TRBD1 covers 7 bases. The V gene's germline CDR1 is MDHEN and CDR2 SYDVKM. The trim removed 6 bases at V and 3 bases at J, leaving 7 bases unmatched. The CDR3 runs to 14 residues. Here the CDR3 reads CASSQGGPYYGYTF. DNA of the CDR3: TGTGCCAGCAGCCAGGGGGGGCCTTACTATGGCTACACCTTC.

The chain employs TRBV27 and TRBJ2-3, with TRBD2 matching 8 bases. In germline, CDR1 is MNHEY, CDR2 SMNVEV (reference sequence). The CDR3 length is 16 residues. Germline trimming cut 1 base from V and 1 base from J; bases unmatched to any gene: 4. Here the CDR3 DNA reads TGTGCCAGCAGTTTATTGGGTAGCGGGGGCACAGATACGCAGTATTTT. As protein: CASSLLGSGGTDTQYF.

This clone occurred once. CDR3 nucleotide sequence: TGTGCCAGCAGTCGGATCATCACCGGGGAGCTGTTTTTT. The encoded protein is CASSRIITGELFF. The chain carries TRBV6-6 and TRBJ2-2; D uncertain. V was pared by 5 bases and J by 4 bases, with 8 bases between. This CDR3 spans 13 amino acids. Germline CDR1 MNHNY, CDR2 SVGAGI (reference sequence).

The genes are TRBV4-1 and TRBJ1-1, with 7 bases that match TRBD1. Losses at the gene ends were 1 base for V and 5 bases for J; bases not matched to a gene: 1. The length of the CDR3 is 13 residues. Germline CDR1 MGHRA, CDR2 YSYEKL. This CDR3 reads CASSQGQGTEAFF. DNA for the CDR3: TGCGCCAGCAGCCAAGGACAGGGTACTGAAGCTTTCTTT.